Below are 7 T cell receptor beta chains sequenced from a single sample in a study of T-cell reconstitution after alpha-beta-depleted transplantation in children. TCRbeta library construction was performed incorporating unique molecular identifiers. One entry per CDR3 protein, called by TCRdb with MiXCR from the PCR reads. In the table there are around 300,000 distinct CDR3 sequences, around 25% of which are singletons. The sample in question was PBMCs, mostly from graft donor cells, obtained 180 days after TCRalphabeta/CD19-depleted stem cell transplant. The receptors originated from a male patient between 5 and 17 years old who had a stem cell transplant for acute lymphoblastic leukemia, so the T cells may come from the graft donor.

V usage is TRBV10-1 and J usage is TRBJ2-5, with 7 bases fitting TRBD2. J lost 1 base, V lost 3 bases, and 8 bases had no gene match. This CDR3 has 16 amino acids. Germline values: CDR1 WNHNN, CDR2 SYGVQD (reference sequence). The chain's CDR3 is CASSENPSGVQETQYF. The CDR3 DNA reads as TGCGCCAGCAGTGAAAACCCTAGCGGCGTCCAAGAGACCCAGTACTTC.

This clonotype was seen a few times. J is TRBJ2-5 and V is TRBV7-3; 9 positions match TRBD2. CDR3 length: 21 amino acids. Germline values: CDR1 SGHTA, CDR2 FQGTGA. V lost 1 base, J lost 1 base, and 19 bases stayed unmatched. CDR3 region: CASSLIRRSSGTSTPQETQYF. The CDR3 coding sequence is TGTGCCAGCAGCTTAATACGGCGGTCTAGCGGGACCTCTACGCCCCAAGAGACCCAGTACTTC.

The chain has TRBV6-4 and TRBJ2-1; D might be TRBD2 (6 bases). The germline gives CDR1 MRHNA, CDR2 SNTAGT. This CDR3 contains 15 residues. Trimming removed 6 bases from V and 0 bases from J, with 12 bases in between. The CDR3 protein is CASRAPGGSYNEQFF. DNA for the CDR3: TGTGCCAGCAGAGCCCCCGGGGGCTCCTACAATGAGCAGTTCTTC.

This clonotype came up a few times. The chain carries TRBV4-1 and TRBJ1-2; D uncertain. V shed 6 bases and J shed 2 bases, with 7 bases lying between them. CDR1 and CDR2 (germline): MGHRA, YSYEKL. The CDR3 sequence is 12 residues long. The chain's CDR3 is CASSEINYGYTF. As DNA, the CDR3 is TGCGCCAGCAGTGAGATAAACTATGGCTACACCTTC.

This clonotype was seen a few times. The V call is TRBV29-1, the J call TRBJ2-7; no clear D. CDR3 length equals 15 residues. Germline CDR1 SQVTM, CDR2 ANQGSEA. Trimming took off 4 bases at V and 1 base at J, with 17 bases between the two ends. CDR3 coding DNA: TGCAGCGTTGCCCCGGAAAGGGTTGCGTCCTACGAGCAGTACTTC. This translates into CSVAPERVASYEQYF.

This clonotype was recorded a few times. J is TRBJ2-1 and V is TRBV5-5; 7 bases are shared with TRBD1. The germline gives CDR1 SGHKS, CDR2 YYEKEE (reference sequence). The CDR3 is 14 residues long. V shed 1 base and J 4 bases; nucleotides not matched to a gene: 2. The CDR3 coding sequence is TGTGCCAGCAGCTTGAACAGGGGATACAATGAGCAGTTCTTC. Translating it yields CASSLNRGYNEQFF.

In its sample, this clonotype was seen a few times. This sequence joins TRBV15 and TRBJ2-7, with a tentative D call TRBD2 (7 bases). V was cut by 0 bases and J by 5 bases, with 17 bases left in between. The germline gives CDR1 LNHNV, CDR2 YYDKDF (reference sequence). CDR3 length: 16 amino acids. The CDR3 protein is CATSRDRGRGKNEQYF. DNA of the CDR3: TGTGCCACCAGCAGAGATAGGGGGAGGGGAAAGAACGAGCAGTACTTC.